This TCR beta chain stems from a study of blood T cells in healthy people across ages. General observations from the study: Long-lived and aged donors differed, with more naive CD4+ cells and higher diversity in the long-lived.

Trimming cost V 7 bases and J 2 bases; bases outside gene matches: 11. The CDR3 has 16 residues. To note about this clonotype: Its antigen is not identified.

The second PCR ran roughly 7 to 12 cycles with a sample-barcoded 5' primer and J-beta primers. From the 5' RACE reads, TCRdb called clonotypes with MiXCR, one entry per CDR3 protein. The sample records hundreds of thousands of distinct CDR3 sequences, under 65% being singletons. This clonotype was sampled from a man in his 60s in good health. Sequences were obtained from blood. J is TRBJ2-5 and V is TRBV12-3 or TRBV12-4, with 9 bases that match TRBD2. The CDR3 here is CASIEGSGGIQETQYF. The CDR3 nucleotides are TGTGCCAGCATTGAAGGTAGCGGGGGAATTCAAGAGACCCAGTACTTC.